The rows below give T cell receptor beta chains drawn from one sample of a study of metastatic and nonmetastatic thyroid tumors. TCRdb recomputed clones from the PCR reads via MiXCR. The sample includes about 39,000 clones, about 19% of them seen just once. Sample: tumor tissue. These receptors all stem from a female donor with papillary thyroid cancer or a benign thyroid nodule (not recorded which). Some clones in this sample may be carry-over from other donors' samples. The CDR3 runs from the conserved cysteine through the conserved F or W. D genes are given only for firm matches. Size values are once, few and many counts, or a class for expanded clones, and some rows have none.

TRBJ1-2 | - | - | TRBV12-3/TRBV12-4 | TGTTCCAGCAGTACCCTGGACAGCTGGTCCCTCTATGGCTACACCTTC | CSSSTLDSWSLYGYTF
TRBJ2-7 | - | - | TRBV6-2/TRBV6-3 | TGTGCCAGCAGTCCCCTGGTCGGTTTATCCTACGAGCAGTACTTC | CASSPLVGLSYEQYF
TRBJ1-1 | - | - | TRBV20-1 | TGCAGTGCTAGAGGTATAGGTCCAAACACTGAAGCCTTCTTT | CSARGIGPNTEAFF
TRBJ1-4 | - | many | TRBV2 | TGTGCCAGCAGCGAGACTAGGATGATCGAAAAACTGTTTTTT | CASSETRMIEKLFF
TRBJ2-2 | TRBD2 | few | TRBV6-1 | TGTGCCAATCAACTAGCGGAGAACACCGGGGAGCTGTTTTTT | CANQLAENTGELFF
TRBJ1-3 | - | many | TRBV20-1 | TGCAGTGCTAGTGAAGGAAACACCATATATTTT | CSASEGNTIYF
TRBJ2-3 | TRBD2 | - | TRBV7-9 | TGTGCCAGCAGGCCCGGGACTAGCGGGAACTCAGGCAGATCCGATACGCAGTATTTT | CASRPGTSGNSGRSDTQYF
TRBJ2-1 | TRBD2 | many | TRBV12-3/TRBV12-4 | TGTGCCAGCAGCCGGCGGGGCCTAGCGGGGGGTGAGCAGTTCTTC | CASSRRGLAGGEQFF
TRBJ1-1 | TRBD1 | many | TRBV25-1 | TGTGCCAGCAGTGACTCCCACAGGGGGGGCACTGAAGCTTTCTTT | CASSDSHRGGTEAFF
TRBJ2-7 | - | - | TRBV28 | TGTGCCAGCCACCATAGTTACGAGCAGTACTTC | CASHHSYEQYF
TRBJ2-3 | TRBD1 | many | TRBV14 | TGTGCCAGCAGCCAAGATAGGACAGGACAGGGGATTTCGGATACGCAGTATTTT | CASSQDRTGQGISDTQYF
TRBJ1-1 | TRBD1 | many | TRBV25-1 | TGTGCCAGCAGTGCCCACAGGGGGCGAGCTTTCTTT | CASSAHRGRAFF
TRBJ1-2 | TRBD1 | - | TRBV10-3 | TGTGCCATCAGCCCGGGGTTACAGGGGGCGTTTGGCTACACCTTC | CAISPGLQGAFGYTF
TRBJ1-5 | - | many | TRBV6-6 | TGTGCCAGCAGTTATGGTGTCTCCGGGGTATATAGCAATCAGCCCCAGCATTTT | CASSYGVSGVYSNQPQHF
TRBJ1-5 | TRBD1 | many | TRBV2 | TGTGCCAGCAATGACAGGGGCCTGGGGAAGCCCCAGCATTTT | CASNDRGLGKPQHF
TRBJ2-7 | - | - | TRBV28 | TGTGCCAGCAGTCCCCTTCCCTACGAGCAGTACTTC | CASSPLPYEQYF
TRBJ2-1 | - | few | TRBV6-2/TRBV6-3 | TGTGCCAGCAGTTACTCCGGGGACGTGTCGGAGCAGTTCTTC | CASSYSGDVSEQFF
TRBJ2-1 | TRBD1 | few | TRBV6-1 | TGTGCCAGCAGTCGCCGTGACAGGGGGTACAATGAGCAGTTCTTC | CASSRRDRGYNEQFF